This T cell receptor beta chain was sequenced for a study of PD-1 blockade in mismatch repair-deficient tumors. This clone has just one count. Its antigen is still unknown. The sample's time point: approximately ten-day in vitro stimulation with candidate mutation-associated neoantigen peptide 1. PCR or immunohistochemistry showed mismatch repair deficiency in every enrolled patient. The TCR-sequenced patients were a few responders to pembrolizumab. The protocol was immunoSEQ multiplex PCR, while the TCRdb copy is restricted to in-frame clones and leaves out a portion. The top ten hold roughly 14% of the sample, which has 8,500 to 10,000 clones, roughly nine tenths seen once. The clonotype was recovered from an adult with mismatch repair-deficient cancer. Material: cells cultured in vitro, obtained from a patient treated with pembrolizumab.

CDR3 region: CASSGTKKGGNQPQHF. CDR3 in DNA: TGTGCCAGCAGTGGGACCAAGAAGGGTGGCAATCAGCCCCAGCATTTT. The J gene is TRBJ1-5, the V gene TRBV27, with a tentative D call TRBD1 (5 bases). V lost 5 bases to trimming and J lost 2 bases, with 16 bases between them. Germline CDR1 is MNHEY and CDR2 is SMNVEV (reference sequence). The CDR3 has 16 amino acids.